There are a few counts of the clone carrying this T cell receptor beta chain. Its antigen is undetermined. The source of the sample is a study of naive and memory T cell subsets. Study results and limitations: Over 95% of naive TCR sequences appeared only once after error correction, unlike memory subsets.

An equimolar mix of two oligonucleotides served as the beta constant-region primer for TRBC1 and TRBC2. Four rounds of PCR amplified the ligated cDNA using nested alpha and beta constant-region primers plus SP2. Via MiXCR, TCRdb re-called the UMI-ligation and nested PCR reads, giving one row per CDR3 protein. This table holds 81,000 or so distinct CDR3 sequences, 6% to 7.5% found once. This CDR3 has 14 amino acids. Germline loops: CDR1 SGHNT, CDR2 YYREEE (reference sequence). V was trimmed by 8 bases and J by 0 bases, leaving 12 bases between them. Sequenced: central memory CD4+ T cells from blood. The sequence was collected from a human donor in good health. The V call is TRBV5-4, the J call TRBJ1-3; D unclear. CDR3 coding DNA: TGTGCCAGTACGGACCGGTCCTCTGGAAACACCATATATTTT. Its protein is CASTDRSSGNTIYF. The variable domain in full, with the rest retrieved from reference TRBV5-4 and TRBJ1-3, is ETGVTQSPTHLIKTRGQQVTLRCSSQSGHNTVSWYQQALGQGPQFIFQYYREEENGRGNFPPRFSGLQFPNYSSELNVNALELDDSALYLCASTDRSSGNTIYFGEGSWLTVV.